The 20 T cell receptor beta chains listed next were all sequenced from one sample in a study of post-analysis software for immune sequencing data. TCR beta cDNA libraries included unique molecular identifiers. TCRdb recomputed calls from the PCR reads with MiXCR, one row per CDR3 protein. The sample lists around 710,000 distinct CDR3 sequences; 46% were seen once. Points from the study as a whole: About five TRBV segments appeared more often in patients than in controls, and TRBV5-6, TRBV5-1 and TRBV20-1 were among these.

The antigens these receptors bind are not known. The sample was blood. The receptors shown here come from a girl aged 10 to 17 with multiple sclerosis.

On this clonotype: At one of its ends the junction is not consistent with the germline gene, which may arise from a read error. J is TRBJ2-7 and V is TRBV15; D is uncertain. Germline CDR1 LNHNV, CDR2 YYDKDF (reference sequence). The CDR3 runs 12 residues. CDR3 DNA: TGTGCCGCCAGCAGAAGTCGTACTGAGCAGTACTTC. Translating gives CAASRSRTEQYF.

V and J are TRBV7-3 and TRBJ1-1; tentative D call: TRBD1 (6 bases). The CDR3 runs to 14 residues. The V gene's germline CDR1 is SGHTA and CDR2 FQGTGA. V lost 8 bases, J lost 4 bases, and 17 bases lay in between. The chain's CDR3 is CASGAGGAGTEAFF. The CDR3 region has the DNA TGTGCCAGCGGGGCGGGGGGCGCGGGCACTGAAGCTTTCTTT.

This chain's CDR3 is CAKGPGRANPQHF. CDR3 DNA: TGTGCCAAAGGCCCGGGCAGGGCCAATCCCCAGCATTTT. This chain joins TRBV28 and TRBJ1-5; possible D gene TRBD1, 5 bases. Germline values: CDR1 MDHEN, CDR2 SYDVKM. CDR3 length: 13 residues. The V end was cut by 10 bases, the J end by 10 bases, with 20 bases between.

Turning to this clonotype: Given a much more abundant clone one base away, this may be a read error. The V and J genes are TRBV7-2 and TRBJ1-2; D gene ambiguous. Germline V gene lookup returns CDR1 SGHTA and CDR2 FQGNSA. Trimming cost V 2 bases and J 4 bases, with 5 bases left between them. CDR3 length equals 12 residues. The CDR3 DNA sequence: TGTGCCAGCAGCTTATTGGGCTATGGCTACACCTTC. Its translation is CASSLLGYGYTF.

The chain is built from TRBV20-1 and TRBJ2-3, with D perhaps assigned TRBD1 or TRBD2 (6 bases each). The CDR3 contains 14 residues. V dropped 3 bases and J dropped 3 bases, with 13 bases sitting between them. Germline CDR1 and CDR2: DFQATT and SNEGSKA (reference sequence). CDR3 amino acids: CSASQAGTTDTQYF. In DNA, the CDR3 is TGCAGTGCTAGTCAGGCGGGGACAACAGATACGCAGTATTTT.

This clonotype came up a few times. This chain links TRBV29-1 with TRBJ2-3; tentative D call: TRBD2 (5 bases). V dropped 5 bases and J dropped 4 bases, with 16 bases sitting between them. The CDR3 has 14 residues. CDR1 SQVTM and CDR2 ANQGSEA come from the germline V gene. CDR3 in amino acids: CSVLGLRHPDTQYF. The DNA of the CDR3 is TGCAGCGTTCTTGGACTCCGTCATCCAGATACGCAGTATTTT.

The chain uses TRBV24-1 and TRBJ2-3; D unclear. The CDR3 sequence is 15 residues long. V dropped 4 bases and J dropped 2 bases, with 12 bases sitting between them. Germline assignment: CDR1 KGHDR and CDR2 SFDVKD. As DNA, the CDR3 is TGTGCCACCAGTGAAGGCGAGAGTAACACAGATACGCAGTATTTT. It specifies CATSEGESNTDTQYF.

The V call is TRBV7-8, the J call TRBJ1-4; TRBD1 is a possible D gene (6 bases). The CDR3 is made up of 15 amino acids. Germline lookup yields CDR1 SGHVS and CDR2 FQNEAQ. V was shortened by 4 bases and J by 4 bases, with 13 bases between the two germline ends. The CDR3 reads CASSSRDTLNEKLFF. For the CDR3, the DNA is TGTGCCAGCAGCTCCCGGGACACGCTTAATGAAAAACTGTTTTTT.

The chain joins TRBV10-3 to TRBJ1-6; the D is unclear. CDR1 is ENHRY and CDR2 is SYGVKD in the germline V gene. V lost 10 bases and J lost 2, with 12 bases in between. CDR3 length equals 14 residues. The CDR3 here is CATRRGPYNSPLHF. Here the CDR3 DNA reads TGTGCCACCCGGCGCGGGCCCTATAATTCACCCCTCCACTTT.

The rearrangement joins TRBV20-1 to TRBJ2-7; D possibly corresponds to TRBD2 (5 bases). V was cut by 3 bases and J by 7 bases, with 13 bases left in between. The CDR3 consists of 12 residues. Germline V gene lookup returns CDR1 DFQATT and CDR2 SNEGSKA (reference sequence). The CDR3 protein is CSARSGLIEQYF. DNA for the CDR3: TGCAGTGCTAGGAGCGGTTTGATTGAGCAGTACTTC.

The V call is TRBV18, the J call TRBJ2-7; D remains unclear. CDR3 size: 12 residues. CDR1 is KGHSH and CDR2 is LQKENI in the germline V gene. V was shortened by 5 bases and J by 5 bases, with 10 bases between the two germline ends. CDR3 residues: CASSSAADEQYF. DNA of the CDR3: TGTGCCAGCTCATCGGCCGCAGACGAGCAGTACTTC.

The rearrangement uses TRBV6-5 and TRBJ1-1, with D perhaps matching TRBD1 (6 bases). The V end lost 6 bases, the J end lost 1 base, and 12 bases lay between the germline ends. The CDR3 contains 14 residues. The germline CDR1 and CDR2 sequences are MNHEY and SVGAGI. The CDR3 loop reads CASSDPGENTEAFF. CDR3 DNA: TGTGCCAGCAGCGACCCAGGGGAGAACACTGAAGCTTTCTTT.

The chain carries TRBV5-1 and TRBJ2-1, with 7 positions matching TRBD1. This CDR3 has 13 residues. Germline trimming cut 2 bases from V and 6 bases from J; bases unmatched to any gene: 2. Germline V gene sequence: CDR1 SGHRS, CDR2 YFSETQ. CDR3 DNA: TGCGCCAGCAGCTTCTACAGGGGCAATGAGCAGTTCTTC. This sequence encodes CASSFYRGNEQFF.

The CDR3 is CASSTTVLREGGETQYF. CDR3 sequence (DNA): TGTGCCAGCAGTACCACGGTTCTACGGGAGGGTGGGGAGACCCAGTACTTC. The chain carries TRBV27 and TRBJ2-5; the match to TRBD2 covers 8 bases. J was trimmed by 5 bases and V by 5 bases; bases with no gene match: 16. CDR3 length: 17 amino acids. Germline loops: CDR1 MNHEY, CDR2 SMNVEV (reference sequence).

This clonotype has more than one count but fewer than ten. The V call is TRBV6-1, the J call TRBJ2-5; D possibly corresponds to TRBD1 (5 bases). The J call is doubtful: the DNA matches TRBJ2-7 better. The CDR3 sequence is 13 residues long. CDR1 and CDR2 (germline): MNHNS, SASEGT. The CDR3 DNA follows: TGTGCCAGCAATCAGGGCCTGAGCTACGAGCAGTACTTC. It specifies CASNQGLSYEQYF.

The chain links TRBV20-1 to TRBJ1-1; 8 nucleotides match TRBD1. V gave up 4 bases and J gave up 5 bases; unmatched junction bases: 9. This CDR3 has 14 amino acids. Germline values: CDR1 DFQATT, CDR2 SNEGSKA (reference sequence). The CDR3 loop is CSATPTGVGTEAFF. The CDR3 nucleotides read TGCAGTGCTACCCCGACAGGGGTAGGAACTGAAGCTTTCTTT.

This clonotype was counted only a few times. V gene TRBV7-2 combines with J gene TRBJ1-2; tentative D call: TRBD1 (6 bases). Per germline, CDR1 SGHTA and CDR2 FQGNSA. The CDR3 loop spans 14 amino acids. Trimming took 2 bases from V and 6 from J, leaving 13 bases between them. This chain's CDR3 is CASSLRGRPDGYTF. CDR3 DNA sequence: TGTGCCAGCAGCTTACGGGGGCGCCCAGATGGCTACACCTTC.

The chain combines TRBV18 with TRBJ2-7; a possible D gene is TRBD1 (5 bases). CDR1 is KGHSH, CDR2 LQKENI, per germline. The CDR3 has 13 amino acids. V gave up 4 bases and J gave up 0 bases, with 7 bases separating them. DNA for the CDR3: TGTGCCAGCTCACAGGGGCACTCCTACGAGCAGTACTTC. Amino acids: CASSQGHSYEQYF.

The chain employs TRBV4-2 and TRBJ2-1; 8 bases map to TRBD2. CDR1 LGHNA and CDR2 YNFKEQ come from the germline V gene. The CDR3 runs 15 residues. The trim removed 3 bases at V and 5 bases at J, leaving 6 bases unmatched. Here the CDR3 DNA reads TGTGCCAGCAGCCAGGCGGGACTAGAAGACAATGAGCAGTTCTTC. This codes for CASSQAGLEDNEQFF.

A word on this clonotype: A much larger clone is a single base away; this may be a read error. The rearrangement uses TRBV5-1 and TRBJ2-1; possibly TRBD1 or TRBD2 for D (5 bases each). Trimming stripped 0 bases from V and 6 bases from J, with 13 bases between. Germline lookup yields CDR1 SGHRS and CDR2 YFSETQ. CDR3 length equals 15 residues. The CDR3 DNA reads TGCGCCAGCAGCTTGGGGTCGGCCGGGACCAATGAGCAGTTCTTC. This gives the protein CASSLGSAGTNEQFF.